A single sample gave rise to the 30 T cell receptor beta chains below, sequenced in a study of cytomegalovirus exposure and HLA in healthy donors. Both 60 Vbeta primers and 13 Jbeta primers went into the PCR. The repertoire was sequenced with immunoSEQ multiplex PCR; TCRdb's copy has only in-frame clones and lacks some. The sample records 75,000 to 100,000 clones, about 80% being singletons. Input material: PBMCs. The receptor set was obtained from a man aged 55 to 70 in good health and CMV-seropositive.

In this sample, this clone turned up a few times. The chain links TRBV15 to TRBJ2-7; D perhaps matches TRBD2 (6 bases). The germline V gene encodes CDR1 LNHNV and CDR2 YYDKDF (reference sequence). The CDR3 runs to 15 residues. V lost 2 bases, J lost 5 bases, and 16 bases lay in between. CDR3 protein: CATSRLGGPTDEQYF. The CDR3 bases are TGTGCCACCAGCAGATTAGGAGGGCCTACAGACGAGCAGTACTTC.

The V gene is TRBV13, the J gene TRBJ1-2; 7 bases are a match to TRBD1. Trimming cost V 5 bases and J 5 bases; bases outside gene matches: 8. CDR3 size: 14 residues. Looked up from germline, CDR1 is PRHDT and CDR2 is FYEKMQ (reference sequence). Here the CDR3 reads CASSHTGTAYGYTF. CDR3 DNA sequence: TGTGCCAGCAGCCACACCGGGACAGCATATGGCTACACCTTC. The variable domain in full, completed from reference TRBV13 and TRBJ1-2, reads AAGVIQSPRHLIKEKRETATLKCYPIPRHDTVYWYQQGPGQDPQFLISFYEKMQSDKGSIPDRFSAQQFSDYHSELNMSSLELGDSALYFCASSHTGTAYGYTFGSGTRLTVV.

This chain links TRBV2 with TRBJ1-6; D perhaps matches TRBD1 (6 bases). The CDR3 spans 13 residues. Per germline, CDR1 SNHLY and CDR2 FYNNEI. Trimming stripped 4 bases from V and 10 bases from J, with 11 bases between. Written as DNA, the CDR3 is TGTGCCAGCAGTGTACAGGGAAACTCACCCCTCCACTTT. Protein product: CASSVQGNSPLHF.

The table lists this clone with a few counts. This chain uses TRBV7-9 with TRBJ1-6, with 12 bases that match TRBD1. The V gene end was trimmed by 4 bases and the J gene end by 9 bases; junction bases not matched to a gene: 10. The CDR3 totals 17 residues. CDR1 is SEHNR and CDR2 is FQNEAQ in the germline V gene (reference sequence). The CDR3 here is CASSSHEGQGAASPLHF. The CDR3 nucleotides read TGTGCCAGCAGCTCACACGAGGGACAGGGGGCTGCTTCACCCCTCCACTTT.

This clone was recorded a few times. CDR3 sequence: CASSSPGQGRARGYTF. The CDR3 coding sequence is TGCGCCAGCAGCTCCCCGGGACAGGGGAGGGCAAGAGGCTACACCTTC. The chain employs TRBV5-1 and TRBJ1-2; TRBD1 matches at 10 bases. V shed 3 bases and J 8 bases; nucleotides not matched to a gene: 13. Germline V gives CDR1 SGHRS, CDR2 YFSETQ. CDR3 size: 16 residues.

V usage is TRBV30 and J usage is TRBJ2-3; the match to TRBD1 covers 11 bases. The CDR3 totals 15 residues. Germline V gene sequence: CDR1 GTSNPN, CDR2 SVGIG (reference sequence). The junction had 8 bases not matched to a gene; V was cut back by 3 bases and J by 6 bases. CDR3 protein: CAWSLRTGGLDTQYF. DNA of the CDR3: TGTGCCTGGAGCCTTCGGACAGGGGGCTTGGATACGCAGTATTTT.

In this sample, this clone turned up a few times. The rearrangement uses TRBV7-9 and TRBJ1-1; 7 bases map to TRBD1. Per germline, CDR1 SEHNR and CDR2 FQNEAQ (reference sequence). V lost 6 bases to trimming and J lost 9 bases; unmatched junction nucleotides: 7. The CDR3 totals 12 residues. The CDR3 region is CASRSDREQAFF. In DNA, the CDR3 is TGTGCCAGCAGGTCCGACAGGGAGCAAGCTTTCTTT.

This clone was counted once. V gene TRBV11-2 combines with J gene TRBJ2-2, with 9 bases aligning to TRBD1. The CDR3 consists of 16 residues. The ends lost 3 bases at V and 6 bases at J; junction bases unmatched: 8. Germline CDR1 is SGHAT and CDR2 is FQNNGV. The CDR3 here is CASSLAGTGFSGELFF. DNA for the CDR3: TGTGCCAGCAGCTTGGCTGGGACAGGGTTTTCCGGGGAGCTGTTTTTT.

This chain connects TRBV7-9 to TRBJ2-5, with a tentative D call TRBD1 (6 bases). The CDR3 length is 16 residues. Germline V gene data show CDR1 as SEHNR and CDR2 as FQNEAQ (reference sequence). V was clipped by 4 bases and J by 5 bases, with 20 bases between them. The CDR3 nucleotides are TGTGCCAGCAGCTCCCCGGGACAACAATTTTTTGAGACCCAGTACTTC. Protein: CASSSPGQQFFETQYF.

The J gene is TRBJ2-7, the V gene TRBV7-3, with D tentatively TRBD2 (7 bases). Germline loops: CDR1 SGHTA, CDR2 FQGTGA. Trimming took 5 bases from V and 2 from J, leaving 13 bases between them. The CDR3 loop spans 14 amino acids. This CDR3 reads CASSPLGGPYEQYF. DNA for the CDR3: TGTGCCAGCAGCCCCCTCGGGGGGCCCTACGAGCAGTACTTC. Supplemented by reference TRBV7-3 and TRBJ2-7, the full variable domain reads GAGVSQTPSNKVTEKGKYVELRCDPISGHTALYWYRQSLGQGPEFLIYFQGTGAADDSGLPNDRFFAVRPEGSVSTLKIQRTERGDSAVYLCASSPLGGPYEQYFGPGTRLTVT.

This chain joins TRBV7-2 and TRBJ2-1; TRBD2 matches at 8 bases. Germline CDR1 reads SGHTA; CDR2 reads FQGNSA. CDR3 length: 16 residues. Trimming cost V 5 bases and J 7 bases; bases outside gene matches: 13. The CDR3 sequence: CASSGRGALRGNEQFF. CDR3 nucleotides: TGTGCCAGCAGCGGGCGGGGGGCCCTCAGAGGAAATGAGCAGTTCTTC.

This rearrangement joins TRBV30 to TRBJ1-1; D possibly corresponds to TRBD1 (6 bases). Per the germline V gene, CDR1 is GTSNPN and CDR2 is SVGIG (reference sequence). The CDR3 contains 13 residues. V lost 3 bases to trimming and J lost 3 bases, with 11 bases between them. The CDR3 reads CAWRRTGHTEAFF. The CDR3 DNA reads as TGTGCCTGGAGACGAACAGGGCACACTGAAGCTTTCTTT.

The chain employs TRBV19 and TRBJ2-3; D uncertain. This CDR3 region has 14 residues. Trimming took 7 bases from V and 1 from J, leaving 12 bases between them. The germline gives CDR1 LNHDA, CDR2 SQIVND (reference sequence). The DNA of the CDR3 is TGTGCCAGTAAATCCCCCGCAGGCACAGATACGCAGTATTTT. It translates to CASKSPAGTDTQYF.

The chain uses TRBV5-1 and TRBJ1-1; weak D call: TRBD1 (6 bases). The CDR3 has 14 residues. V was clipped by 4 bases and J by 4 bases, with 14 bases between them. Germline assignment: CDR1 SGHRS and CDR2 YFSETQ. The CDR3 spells CASSNRDPSTEAFF. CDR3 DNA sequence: TGCGCCAGCAGCAACAGGGACCCGAGCACTGAAGCTTTCTTT.

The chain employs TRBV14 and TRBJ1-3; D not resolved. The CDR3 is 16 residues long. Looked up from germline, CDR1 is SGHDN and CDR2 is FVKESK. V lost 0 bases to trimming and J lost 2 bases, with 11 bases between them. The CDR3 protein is CASSQEAGLTGNTIYF. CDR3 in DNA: TGTGCCAGCAGCCAAGAAGCCGGACTCACTGGAAACACCATATATTTT.

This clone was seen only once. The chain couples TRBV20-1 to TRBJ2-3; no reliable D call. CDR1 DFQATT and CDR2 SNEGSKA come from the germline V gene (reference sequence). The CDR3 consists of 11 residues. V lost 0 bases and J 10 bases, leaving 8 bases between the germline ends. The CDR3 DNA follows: TGCAGTGCTAGAGACCCCCCATCGCAGTATTTT. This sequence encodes CSARDPPSQYF.

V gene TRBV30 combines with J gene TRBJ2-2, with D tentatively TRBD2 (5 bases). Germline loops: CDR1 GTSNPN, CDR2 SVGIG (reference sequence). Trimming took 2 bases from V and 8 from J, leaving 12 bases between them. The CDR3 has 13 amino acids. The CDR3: CAWSTGKGGELFF. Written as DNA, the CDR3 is TGTGCCTGGAGTACGGGAAAAGGGGGGGAGCTGTTTTTT.

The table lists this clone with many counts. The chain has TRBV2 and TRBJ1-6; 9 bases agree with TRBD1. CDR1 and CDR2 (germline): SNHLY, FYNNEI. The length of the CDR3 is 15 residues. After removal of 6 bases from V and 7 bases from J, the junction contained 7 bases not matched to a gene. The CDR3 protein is CASSSTGGGNSPLHF. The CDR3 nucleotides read TGTGCCAGCAGCTCGACAGGGGGTGGGAATTCACCCCTCCACTTT.

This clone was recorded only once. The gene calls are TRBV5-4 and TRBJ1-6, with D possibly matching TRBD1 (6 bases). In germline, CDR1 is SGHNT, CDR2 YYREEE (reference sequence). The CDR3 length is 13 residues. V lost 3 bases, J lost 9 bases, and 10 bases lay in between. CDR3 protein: CASSWGPFSPLHF. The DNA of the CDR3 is TGTGCCAGCAGCTGGGGGCCGTTTTCACCCCTCCACTTT.

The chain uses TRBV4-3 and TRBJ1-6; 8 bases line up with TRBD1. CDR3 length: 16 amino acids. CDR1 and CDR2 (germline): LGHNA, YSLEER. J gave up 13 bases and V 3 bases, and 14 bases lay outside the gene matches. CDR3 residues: CASSQEDGQGGFPLHF. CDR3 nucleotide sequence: TGCGCCAGCAGCCAGGAGGACGGACAGGGAGGTTTCCCCCTCCACTTT.

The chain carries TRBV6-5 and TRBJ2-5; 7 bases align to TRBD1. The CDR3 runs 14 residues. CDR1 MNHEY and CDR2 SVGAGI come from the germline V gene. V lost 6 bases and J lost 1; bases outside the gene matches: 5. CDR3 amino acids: CASSKTGAQETQYF. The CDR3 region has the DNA TGTGCCAGCAGCAAAACAGGGGCCCAAGAGACCCAGTACTTC.

CDR3 in amino acids: CASSLDRGTLYTF. As DNA, the CDR3 is TGTGCCAGCAGCCTCGACAGGGGGACCCTCTACACCTTC. The V call is TRBV6-5, the J call TRBJ1-2, with 9 positions matching TRBD1. The V gene's germline CDR1 is MNHEY and CDR2 SVGAGI. The ends lost 6 bases at V and 10 bases at J; junction bases unmatched: 9. CDR3 length equals 13 residues.

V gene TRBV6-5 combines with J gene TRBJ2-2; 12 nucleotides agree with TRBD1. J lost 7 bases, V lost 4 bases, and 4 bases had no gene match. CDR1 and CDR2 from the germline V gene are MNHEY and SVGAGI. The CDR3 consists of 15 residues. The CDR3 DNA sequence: TGTGCCAGCAGTTGGGGACAGGGGGCAGGCGGGGAGCTGTTTTTT. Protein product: CASSWGQGAGGELFF.

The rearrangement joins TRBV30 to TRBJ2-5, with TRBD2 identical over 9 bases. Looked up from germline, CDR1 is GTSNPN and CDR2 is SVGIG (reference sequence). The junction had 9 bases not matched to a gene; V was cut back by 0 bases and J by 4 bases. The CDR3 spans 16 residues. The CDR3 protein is CAWSVEAGGLGETQYF. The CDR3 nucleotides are TGTGCCTGGAGTGTCGAAGCGGGGGGCCTTGGAGAGACCCAGTACTTC.

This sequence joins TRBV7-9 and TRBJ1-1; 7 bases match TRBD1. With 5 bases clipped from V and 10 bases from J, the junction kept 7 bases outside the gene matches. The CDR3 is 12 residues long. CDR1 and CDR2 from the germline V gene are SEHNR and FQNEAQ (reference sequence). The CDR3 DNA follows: TGTGCCAGCAGCCGAGACAGGGTAATAGCTTTCTTT. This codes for CASSRDRVIAFF.

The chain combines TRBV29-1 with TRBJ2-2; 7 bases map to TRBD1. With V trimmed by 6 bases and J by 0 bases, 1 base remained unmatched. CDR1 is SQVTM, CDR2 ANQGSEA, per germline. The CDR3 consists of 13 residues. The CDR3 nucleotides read TGCAGCGTGGACAGGTCGAACACCGGGGAGCTGTTTTTT. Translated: CSVDRSNTGELFF.

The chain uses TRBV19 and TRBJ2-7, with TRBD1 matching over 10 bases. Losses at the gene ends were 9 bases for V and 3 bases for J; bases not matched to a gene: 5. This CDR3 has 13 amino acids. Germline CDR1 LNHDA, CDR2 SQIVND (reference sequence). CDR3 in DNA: TGTGCCAGCAAAGGGACAGGGGACTACGAGCAGTACTTC. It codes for CASKGTGDYEQYF.

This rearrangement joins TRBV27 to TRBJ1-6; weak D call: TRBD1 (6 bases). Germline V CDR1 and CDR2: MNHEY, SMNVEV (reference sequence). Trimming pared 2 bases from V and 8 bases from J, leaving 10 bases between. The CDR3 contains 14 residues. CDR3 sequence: CASSLVRTDSPLHF. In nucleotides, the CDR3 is TGTGCCAGCAGTTTAGTCCGGACAGATTCACCCCTCCACTTT.

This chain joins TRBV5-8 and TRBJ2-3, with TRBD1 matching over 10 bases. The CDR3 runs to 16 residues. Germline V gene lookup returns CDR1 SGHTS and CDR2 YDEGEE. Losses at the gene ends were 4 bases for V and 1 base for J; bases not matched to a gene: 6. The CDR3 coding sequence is TGTGCCAGCAGCATAGGGACAGGGGCTCGCACAGATACGCAGTATTTT. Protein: CASSIGTGARTDTQYF. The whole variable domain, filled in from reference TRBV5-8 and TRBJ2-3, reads EAGVTQSPTHLIKTRGQQATLRCSPISGHTSVYWYQQALGLGLQFLLWYDEGEERNRGNFPPRFSGRQFPNYSSELNVNALELEDSALYLCASSIGTGARTDTQYFGPGTRLTVL.

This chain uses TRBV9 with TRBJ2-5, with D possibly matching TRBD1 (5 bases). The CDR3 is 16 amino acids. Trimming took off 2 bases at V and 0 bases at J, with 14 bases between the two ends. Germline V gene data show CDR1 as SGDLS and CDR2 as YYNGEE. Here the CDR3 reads CASSVRQSWYQETQYF. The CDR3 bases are TGTGCCAGCAGCGTTCGACAGTCCTGGTACCAAGAGACCCAGTACTTC. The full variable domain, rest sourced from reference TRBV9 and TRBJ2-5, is DSGVTQTPKHLITATGQRVTLRCSPRSGDLSVYWYQQSLDQGLQFLIQYYNGEERAKGNILERFSAQQFPDLHSELNLSSLELGDSALYFCASSVRQSWYQETQYFGPGTRLLVL.